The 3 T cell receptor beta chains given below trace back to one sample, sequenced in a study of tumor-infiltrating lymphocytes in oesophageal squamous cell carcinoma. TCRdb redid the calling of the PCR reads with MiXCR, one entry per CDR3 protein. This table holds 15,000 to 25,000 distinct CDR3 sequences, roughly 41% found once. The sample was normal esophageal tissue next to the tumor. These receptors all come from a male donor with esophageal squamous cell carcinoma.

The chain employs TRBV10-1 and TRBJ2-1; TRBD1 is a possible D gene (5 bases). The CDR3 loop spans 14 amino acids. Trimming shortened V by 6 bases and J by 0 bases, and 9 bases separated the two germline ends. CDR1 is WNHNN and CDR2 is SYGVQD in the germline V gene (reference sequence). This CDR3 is CASSVQGSYNEQFF. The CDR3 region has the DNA TGCGCCAGCAGCGTCCAGGGCTCCTACAATGAGCAGTTCTTC.

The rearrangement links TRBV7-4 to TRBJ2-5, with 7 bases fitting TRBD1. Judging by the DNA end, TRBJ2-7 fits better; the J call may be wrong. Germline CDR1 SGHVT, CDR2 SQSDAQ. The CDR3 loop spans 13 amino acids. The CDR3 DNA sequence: TGTGCCAGCAGCTGGACAGGTCCCTACGAGCAGTACTTC. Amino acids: CASSWTGPYEQYF.

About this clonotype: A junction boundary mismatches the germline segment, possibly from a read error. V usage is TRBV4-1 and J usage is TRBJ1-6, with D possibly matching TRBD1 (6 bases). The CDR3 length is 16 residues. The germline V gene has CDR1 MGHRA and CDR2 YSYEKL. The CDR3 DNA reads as TGCGCCAGCAGCCATACCGGGACAAAGGGTAATTCACCCCTCCACTTC. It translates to CASSHTGTKGNSPLHF.